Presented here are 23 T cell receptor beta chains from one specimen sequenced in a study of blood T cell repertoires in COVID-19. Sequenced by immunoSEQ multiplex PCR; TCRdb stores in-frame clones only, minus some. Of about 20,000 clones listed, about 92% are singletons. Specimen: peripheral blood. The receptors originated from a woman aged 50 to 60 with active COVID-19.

This CDR3 is CASSQDLGQNQPQHF. The CDR3 region has the DNA TGTGCCAGCAGCCAAGATCTTGGACAGAATCAGCCCCAGCATTTT. The rearrangement uses TRBV3-1 (or the pseudogene TRBV3-2) and TRBJ1-5; the D gene is possibly TRBD1 (6 bases). Germline V gene sequence: CDR1 LGHDT, CDR2 YNNKEL (reference sequence). Trimming shortened V by 0 bases and J by 4 bases, and 10 bases separated the two germline ends. The CDR3 runs to 15 residues.

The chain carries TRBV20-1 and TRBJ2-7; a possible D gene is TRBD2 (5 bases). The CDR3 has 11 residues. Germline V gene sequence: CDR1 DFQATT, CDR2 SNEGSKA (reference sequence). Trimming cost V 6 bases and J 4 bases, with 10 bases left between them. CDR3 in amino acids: CSARTWYEQYF. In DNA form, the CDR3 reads TGCAGTGCCCGGACTTGGTACGAGCAGTACTTC.

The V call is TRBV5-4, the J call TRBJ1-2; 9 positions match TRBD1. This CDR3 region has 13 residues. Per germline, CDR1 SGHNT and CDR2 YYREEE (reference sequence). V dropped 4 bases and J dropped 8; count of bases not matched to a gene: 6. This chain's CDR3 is CASSGDREGGYTF. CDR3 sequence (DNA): TGTGCCAGCAGCGGGGACAGGGAGGGGGGCTACACCTTC.

The CDR3 sequence is CAISEGDRGYYGYTF. In DNA, the CDR3 is TGTGCCATCAGTGAGGGGGACAGGGGTTATTATGGCTACACCTTC. This sequence joins TRBV10-3 and TRBJ1-2; 10 bases agree with TRBD1. The V and J ends lost 2 bases and 5 bases, in that order; junction bases with no gene match: 5. Germline V lookup: CDR1 ENHRY, CDR2 SYGVKD. The CDR3 totals 15 residues.

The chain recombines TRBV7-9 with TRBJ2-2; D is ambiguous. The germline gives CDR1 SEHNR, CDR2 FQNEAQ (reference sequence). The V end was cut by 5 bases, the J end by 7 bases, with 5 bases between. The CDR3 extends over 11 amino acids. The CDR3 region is CASSSSGELFF. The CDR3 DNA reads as TGTGCCAGCAGCAGTAGCGGGGAGCTGTTTTTT.

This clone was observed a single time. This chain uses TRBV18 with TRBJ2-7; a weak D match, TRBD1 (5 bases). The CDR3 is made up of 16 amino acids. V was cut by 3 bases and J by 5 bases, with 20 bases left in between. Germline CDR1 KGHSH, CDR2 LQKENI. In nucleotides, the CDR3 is TGTGCCAGCTCACCGAATATCCAGGGCCGGTCAGACGAGCAGTACTTC. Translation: CASSPNIQGRSDEQYF.

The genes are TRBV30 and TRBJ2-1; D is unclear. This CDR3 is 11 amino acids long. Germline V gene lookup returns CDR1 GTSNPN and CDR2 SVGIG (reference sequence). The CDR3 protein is CASSENNEQFF. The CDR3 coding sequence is TGTGCTTCAAGTGAGAACAATGAGCAGTTCTTC.

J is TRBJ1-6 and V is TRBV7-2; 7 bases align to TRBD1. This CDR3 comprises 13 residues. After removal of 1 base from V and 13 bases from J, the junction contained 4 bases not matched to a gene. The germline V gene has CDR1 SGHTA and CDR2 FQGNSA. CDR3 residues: CASSLVAGGPLHF. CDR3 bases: TGTGCCAGCAGCTTAGTGGCAGGGGGTCCCCTCCACTTT.

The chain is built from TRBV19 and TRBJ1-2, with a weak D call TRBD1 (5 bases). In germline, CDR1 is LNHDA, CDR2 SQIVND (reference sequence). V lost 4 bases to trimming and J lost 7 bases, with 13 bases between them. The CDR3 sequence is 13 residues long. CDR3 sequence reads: CASSTNMGLGYTF. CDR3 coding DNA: TGTGCCAGTAGTACTAATATGGGGCTTGGCTACACCTTC. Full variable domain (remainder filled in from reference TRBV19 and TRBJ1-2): DGGITQSPKYLFRKEGQNVTLSCEQNLNHDAMYWYRQDPGQGLRLIYYSQIVNDFQKGDIAEGYSVSREKKESFPLTVTSAQKNPTAFYLCASSTNMGLGYTFGSGTRLTVV.

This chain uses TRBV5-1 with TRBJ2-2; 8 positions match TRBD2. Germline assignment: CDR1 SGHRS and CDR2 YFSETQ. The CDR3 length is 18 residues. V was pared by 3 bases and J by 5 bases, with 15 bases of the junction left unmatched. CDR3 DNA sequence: TGCGCCAGCAGCTCAAGAGAAGACCCGGGACTAGTAACCGGGGAGCTGTTTTTT. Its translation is CASSSREDPGLVTGELFF.

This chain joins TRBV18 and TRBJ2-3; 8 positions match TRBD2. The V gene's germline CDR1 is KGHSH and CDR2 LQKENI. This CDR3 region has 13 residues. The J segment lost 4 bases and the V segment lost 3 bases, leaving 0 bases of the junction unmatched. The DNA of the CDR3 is TGTGCCAGCTCACCCGGGGGGGCAGATACGCAGTATTTT. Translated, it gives CASSPGGADTQYF.

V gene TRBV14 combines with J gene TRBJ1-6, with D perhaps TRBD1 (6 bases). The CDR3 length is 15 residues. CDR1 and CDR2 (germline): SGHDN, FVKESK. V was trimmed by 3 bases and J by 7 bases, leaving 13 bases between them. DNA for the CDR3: TGTGCCAGCAGCCACCGTGACAGGCCCAATTCACCCCTCCACTTT. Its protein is CASSHRDRPNSPLHF.

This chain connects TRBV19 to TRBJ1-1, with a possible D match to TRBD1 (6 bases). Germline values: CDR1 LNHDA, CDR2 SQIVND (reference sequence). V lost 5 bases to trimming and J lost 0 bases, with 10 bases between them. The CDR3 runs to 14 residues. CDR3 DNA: TGTGCCAGTAGTCGGGACACCTTGAACACTGAAGCTTTCTTT. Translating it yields CASSRDTLNTEAFF. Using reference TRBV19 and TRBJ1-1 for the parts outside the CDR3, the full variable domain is DGGITQSPKYLFRKEGQNVTLSCEQNLNHDAMYWYRQDPGQGLRLIYYSQIVNDFQKGDIAEGYSVSREKKESFPLTVTSAQKNPTAFYLCASSRDTLNTEAFFGQGTRLTVV.

The CDR3 nucleotides are TGTGCCAGCAGTTCCTCGACACGAAAGAACACTGAAGCTTTCTTT. It translates to CASSSSTRKNTEAFF. This rearrangement joins TRBV6-5 to TRBJ1-1; no reliable D call. Germline CDR1 is MNHEY and CDR2 is SVGAGI. V was shortened by 4 bases and J by 1 base, with 13 bases between the two germline ends. This CDR3 contains 15 residues.

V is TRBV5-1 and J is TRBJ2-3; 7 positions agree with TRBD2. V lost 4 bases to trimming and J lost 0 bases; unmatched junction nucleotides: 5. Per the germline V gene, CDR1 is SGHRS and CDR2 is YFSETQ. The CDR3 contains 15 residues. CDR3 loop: CASSLREASTDTQYF. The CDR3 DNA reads TGCGCCAGCAGCCTCCGGGAGGCTAGCACAGATACGCAGTATTTT.

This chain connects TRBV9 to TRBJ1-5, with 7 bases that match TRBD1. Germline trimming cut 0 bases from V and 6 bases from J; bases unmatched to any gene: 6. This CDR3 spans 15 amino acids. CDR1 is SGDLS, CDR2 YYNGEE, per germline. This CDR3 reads CASSVEGALGQPQHF. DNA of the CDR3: TGTGCCAGCAGCGTAGAGGGGGCGCTAGGTCAGCCCCAGCATTTT.

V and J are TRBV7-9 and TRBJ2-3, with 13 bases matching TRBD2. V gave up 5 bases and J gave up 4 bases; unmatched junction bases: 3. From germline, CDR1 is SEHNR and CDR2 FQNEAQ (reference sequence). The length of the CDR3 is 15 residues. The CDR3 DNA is TGTGCCAGCAGCCCGGGACTAGCGGGATCAGATACGCAGTATTTT. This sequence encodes CASSPGLAGSDTQYF. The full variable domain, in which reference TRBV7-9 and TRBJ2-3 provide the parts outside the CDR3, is DTGVSQNPRHKITKRGQNVTFRCDPISEHNRLYWYRQTLGQGPEFLTYFQNEAQLEKSRLLSDRFSAERPKGSFSTLEIQRTEQGDSAMYLCASSPGLAGSDTQYFGPGTRLTVL.

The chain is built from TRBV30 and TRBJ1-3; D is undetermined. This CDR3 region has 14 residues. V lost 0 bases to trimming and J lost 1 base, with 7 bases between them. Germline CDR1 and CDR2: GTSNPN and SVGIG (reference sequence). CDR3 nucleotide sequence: TGTGCCTGGAGTGTACACGGGTCTGGAAACACCATATATTTT. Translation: CAWSVHGSGNTIYF.

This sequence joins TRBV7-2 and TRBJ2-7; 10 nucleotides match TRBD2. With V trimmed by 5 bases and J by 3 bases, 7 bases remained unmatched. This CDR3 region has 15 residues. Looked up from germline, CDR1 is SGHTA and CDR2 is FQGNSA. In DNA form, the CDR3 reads TGTGCCAGCAGCCTGATTTTAGCGGGAGGCTACGAGCAGTACTTC. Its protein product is CASSLILAGGYEQYF. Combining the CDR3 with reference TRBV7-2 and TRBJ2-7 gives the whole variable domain GAGVSQSPSNKVTEKGKDVELRCDPISGHTALYWYRQSLGQGLEFLIYFQGNSAPDKSGLPSDRFSAERTGGSVSTLTIQRTQQEDSAVYLCASSLILAGGYEQYFGPGTRLTVT.

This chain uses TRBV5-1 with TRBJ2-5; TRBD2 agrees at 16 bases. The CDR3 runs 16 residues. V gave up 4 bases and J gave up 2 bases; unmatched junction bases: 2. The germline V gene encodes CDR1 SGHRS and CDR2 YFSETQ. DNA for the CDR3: TGCGCCAGCAGCCCGGGACTAGCGGGAGGGCAAGAGACCCAGTACTTC. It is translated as CASSPGLAGGQETQYF.

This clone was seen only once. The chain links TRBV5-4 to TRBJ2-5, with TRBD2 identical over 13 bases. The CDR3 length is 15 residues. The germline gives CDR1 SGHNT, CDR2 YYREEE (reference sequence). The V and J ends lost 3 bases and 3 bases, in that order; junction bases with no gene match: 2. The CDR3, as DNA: TGTGCCAGCAGCTCCGGGACTAGCGGGAAAGAGACCCAGTACTTC. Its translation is CASSSGTSGKETQYF.

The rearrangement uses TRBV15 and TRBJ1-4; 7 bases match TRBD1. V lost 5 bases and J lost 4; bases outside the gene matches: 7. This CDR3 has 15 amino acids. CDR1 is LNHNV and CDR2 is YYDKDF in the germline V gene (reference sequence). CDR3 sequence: CATSSTGTVNEKLFF. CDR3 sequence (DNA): TGTGCCACCAGCTCAACCGGGACAGTTAATGAAAAACTGTTTTTT.

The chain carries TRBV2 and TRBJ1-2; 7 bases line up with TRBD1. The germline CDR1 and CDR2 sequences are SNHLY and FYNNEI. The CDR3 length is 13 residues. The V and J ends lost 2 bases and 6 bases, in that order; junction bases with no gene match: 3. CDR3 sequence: CASSENRGDGYTF. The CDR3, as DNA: TGTGCCAGCAGTGAAAACAGGGGAGATGGCTACACCTTC.